This TCR beta chain was recorded in a study of early T cells in non-severe SARS-CoV-2 infection. CDR1 SGHRS and CDR2 YFSETQ come from the germline V gene. Losses at the gene ends were 5 bases for V and 2 bases for J; bases not matched to a gene: 3. The CDR3 is 13 amino acids. TCRdb re-called the 5' RACE reads with MiXCR, one entry per CDR3 protein. This repertoire shows under 45,000 distinct CDR3 sequences, approximately 8% found once; its top ten account for roughly 12%. The receptor was isolated from an adult who was a healthcare worker with PCR-confirmed SARS-CoV-2 infection or an uninfected control (not recorded which). Here the sequenced sample was whole blood, taken at baseline. The J gene is TRBJ1-2, the V gene TRBV5-1, with 7 bases lining up with TRBD1. For the CDR3, the DNA is TGCGCCAGCAGAAGGGACAGCAACTATGGCTACACCTTC. It specifies CASRRDSNYGYTF. Based on the CDR3 plus reference TRBV5-1 and TRBJ1-2, the full variable domain is KAGVTQTPRYLIKTRGQQVTLSCSPISGHRSVSWYQQTPGQGLQFLFEYFSETQRNKGNFPGRFSGRQFSNSRSEMNVSTLELGDSALYLCASRRDSNYGYTFGSGTRLTVV.